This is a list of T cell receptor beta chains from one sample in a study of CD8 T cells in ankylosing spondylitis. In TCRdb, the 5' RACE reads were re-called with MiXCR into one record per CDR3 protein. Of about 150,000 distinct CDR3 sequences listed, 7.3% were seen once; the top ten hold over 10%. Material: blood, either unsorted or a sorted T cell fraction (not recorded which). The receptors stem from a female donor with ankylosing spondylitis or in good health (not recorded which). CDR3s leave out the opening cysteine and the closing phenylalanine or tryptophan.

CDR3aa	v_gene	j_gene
ASSYGGQYYEQY	TRBV7-9	TRBJ2-7
ASSLASGGSYNEQF	TRBV27	TRBJ2-1
SATKGGGNTEAF	TRBV20-1	TRBJ1-1
SGDRGDTEAF	TRBV20-1	TRBJ1-1
ATAGEMDYGYT	TRBV24-1	TRBJ1-2
ASNLGGGSLNEQF	TRBV12-3/TRBV12-4	TRBJ2-1
SAGTGLGEQY	TRBV29-1	TRBJ2-7
ASSLSLTTGELF	TRBV5-1	TRBJ2-2
AWTGRKNTEAF	TRBV30	TRBJ1-1
ASSRDGKQETQY	TRBV12-3/TRBV12-4	TRBJ2-5
ASSQASGEKLF	TRBV16	TRBJ1-4
ASSLAAGRTYNEQF	TRBV27	TRBJ2-1
ASNRDISYEQY	TRBV6-6	TRBJ2-7
ASSLGGPQETQY	TRBV28	TRBJ2-5
ASSLDGGTEAF	TRBV7-3	TRBJ1-1
ASSFRGGGTEAF	TRBV7-2	TRBJ1-1
ASSLGDPLREETQY	TRBV11-2	TRBJ2-5
ASSLVGQGTGEAF	TRBV7-6	TRBJ1-1
ASSFGQGVDNEQF	TRBV5-5	TRBJ2-1
ASSLLGQGAREQY	TRBV7-2	TRBJ2-7
ASSFDSYNEQF	TRBV7-7	TRBJ2-1
ASSLGTGILEQY	TRBV7-9	TRBJ2-7
ASSAQTALSGNTIY	TRBV9	TRBJ1-3
SVERTLNTEAF	TRBV29-1	TRBJ1-1
ASSYEGNQPQH	TRBV12-3/TRBV12-4	TRBJ1-5
ATSDTHGRAQH	TRBV24-1	TRBJ1-5
ASRDRGNGYT	TRBV7-9	TRBJ1-2
ASSKQGARDYGYT	TRBV27	TRBJ1-2
ASSLESGHNEQF	TRBV5-4	TRBJ2-1
ASSLELTLAYNEQF	TRBV5-6	TRBJ2-1
ASSSHPRRGKNIQY	TRBV6-2/TRBV6-3	TRBJ2-4
ASSLSQGGNQPQH	TRBV12-3/TRBV12-4	TRBJ1-5
ATSEVAGGALDTQY	TRBV24-1	TRBJ2-3
ASSPGQSYGYT	TRBV14	TRBJ1-2
ASSPHASITGELF	TRBV7-3	TRBJ2-2
SVALAARETQY	TRBV29-1	TRBJ2-5
ASSLSSGGAPGELF	TRBV7-2	TRBJ2-2
ASSRGQFYEQF	TRBV6-1	TRBJ2-1
AWSVWRGKAREAF	TRBV30	TRBJ1-1
ASRGTQGGGTEAF	TRBV7-2	TRBJ1-1
ASRGGLAADQPQH	TRBV6-1	TRBJ1-5
ASSAGAGNTEAF	TRBV12-3/TRBV12-4	TRBJ1-1
ASSQAQGLGEAF	TRBV4-1	TRBJ1-1
TSRADRAADTQY	TRBV1	TRBJ2-3
ASSQPGLGKPWQF	TRBV6-1	TRBJ2-1
ASSLLVGRRERDTQY	TRBV12-3/TRBV12-4	TRBJ2-3
ATSDPTGVKAF	TRBV24-1	TRBJ1-1
ASSLTRMETQY	TRBV12-3/TRBV12-4	TRBJ2-5
ASGRTGEGQPQH	TRBV4-1	TRBJ1-5
ASSLREDHYRGMNTEAF	TRBV28	TRBJ1-1
ASSYTGGSYEQY	TRBV6-5	TRBJ2-7
SASGSWGQETQY	TRBV20-1	TRBJ2-5
ASSIDRAPGYT	TRBV5-5	TRBJ1-2
ASSLGGPPSSYNSPLH	TRBV5-4	TRBJ1-6
ASSLGQNNEQF	TRBV12-3/TRBV12-4	TRBJ2-1
ASRPGTGKTEAF	TRBV5-1	TRBJ1-1
ASSLQRSDTQY	TRBV12-3/TRBV12-4	TRBJ2-3